The clone carrying this T cell receptor beta chain turned up a few times. Germline V gives CDR1 SQVTM, CDR2 ANQGSEA. This CDR3 comprises 14 residues. V dropped 1 base and J dropped 9; count of bases not matched to a gene: 10. These data come from a study of cytomegalovirus exposure and HLA in healthy donors. PCR involved 60 Vbeta and 13 Jbeta primers. Data came from immunoSEQ multiplex PCR; TCRdb stores just in-frame clones and leaves some out. The data hold 140,000 or so clones, with about a tenth observed a single time. This receptor was taken from a male donor in good health and CMV-seronegative. The chain couples TRBV29-1 to TRBJ2-7, with 9 bases identical to TRBD2. The source material was PBMCs. The CDR3 DNA reads as TGCAGCGTTGAAGGAGAGACTAGCGGTACTGGGCAGTACTTC. Its translation is CSVEGETSGTGQYF.